Listed here are 26 T cell receptor beta chains from one sample, sequenced in a study of cytomegalovirus exposure and HLA in healthy donors. Generated by immunoSEQ multiplex PCR, the TCRdb table keeps only in-frame clones and is missing some. Seen here are about 150,000 clones, just over 85% observed once, and the top ten hold around 2.1%. The sample comprised PBMCs. All receptors come from a human donor in good health.

The V call is TRBV27, the J call TRBJ1-6; D ambiguous. V gave up 6 bases and J gave up 7 bases, with 13 bases separating them. Germline values: CDR1 MNHEY, CDR2 SMNVEV (reference sequence). This CDR3 comprises 14 residues. In nucleotides, the CDR3 is TGTGCCAGCAGGTCGGATCTACTAAATTCACCCCTCCACTTT. Translated, it gives CASRSDLLNSPLHF.

This clone appeared a few times. V gene TRBV20-1 combines with J gene TRBJ1-1; D is uncertain. The germline gives CDR1 DFQATT, CDR2 SNEGSKA (reference sequence). The CDR3 runs 11 residues. With 4 bases removed from V and 3 bases from J, the gap between germline ends came to 6 bases. CDR3 DNA sequence: TGCAGTGCTATGGAGGACACTGAAGCTTTCTTT. It yields the protein CSAMEDTEAFF.

This chain joins TRBV11-2 and TRBJ2-7; perhaps TRBD2 as D (5 bases). V was clipped by 3 bases and J by 7 bases, with 16 bases between them. CDR1 and CDR2 (germline): SGHAT, FQNNGV. CDR3 length: 14 amino acids. The CDR3 here is CASSFPSSPGEQYF. The CDR3 DNA reads as TGTGCCAGCAGCTTTCCCTCCTCCCCGGGGGAGCAGTACTTC.

The CDR3 reads CASRMTSGRGRQYF. The CDR3 nucleotides read TGTGCCAGCAGGATGACTAGCGGGAGAGGGAGGCAGTACTTC. The V call is TRBV7-2, the J call TRBJ2-7, with 12 positions matching TRBD2. Germline CDR1 is SGHTA and CDR2 is FQGNSA. The CDR3 loop spans 14 amino acids. V lost 6 bases, J lost 9 bases, and 9 bases stayed unmatched.

The chain combines TRBV28 with TRBJ2-7; 7 bases map to TRBD1. Germline V gives CDR1 MDHEN, CDR2 SYDVKM. The CDR3 consists of 19 residues. V gave up 6 bases and J gave up 0 bases; unmatched junction bases: 20. CDR3 in DNA: TGTGCCAGCAGAACACAGCCTAGCTCGGGACAGAGTAACTCCTACGAGCAGTACTTC. It yields the protein CASRTQPSSGQSNSYEQYF.

The chain combines TRBV5-6 with TRBJ1-2; 9 bases map to TRBD1. V lost 3 bases to trimming and J lost 1 base; unmatched junction nucleotides: 1. CDR1 and CDR2 from the germline V gene are SGHDT and YYEEEE. This CDR3 contains 14 residues. CDR3 nucleotide sequence: TGTGCCAGCAGCTGGGACAGGGTTAACTATGGCTACACCTTC. Translated: CASSWDRVNYGYTF.

The chain recombines TRBV10-3 with TRBJ2-7; 11 nucleotides align to TRBD1. Losses at the gene ends were 11 bases for V and 7 bases for J; bases not matched to a gene: 13. CDR1 and CDR2 from the germline V gene are ENHRY and SYGVKD. The CDR3 loop spans 14 amino acids. The DNA for the CDR3 is TGTGCCGTGTTCGATCCGGACAGGGGGCCGGAGCAGTACTTC. It is translated as CAVFDPDRGPEQYF.

The chain employs TRBV25-1 and TRBJ2-2; TRBD1 matches at 8 bases. Unmatched junction bases numbered 5, after V lost 2 bases and J lost 6 bases. Per the germline V gene, CDR1 is MGHDK and CDR2 is SYGVNS. The CDR3 extends over 15 amino acids. CDR3 region: CASSEPDRDAGELFF. DNA for the CDR3: TGTGCCAGCAGTGAACCGGACAGGGACGCCGGGGAGCTGTTTTTT.

The V gene is TRBV25-1, the J gene TRBJ2-6; 8 nucleotides line up with TRBD1. Unmatched junction bases numbered 1, after V lost 6 bases and J lost 0 bases. Germline V gene lookup returns CDR1 MGHDK and CDR2 SYGVNS. The CDR3 length is 15 residues. The CDR3 DNA reads TGTGCCAGCAGCGACAGGGGCTCTGGGGCCAACGTCCTGACTTTC. This translates into CASSDRGSGANVLTF.

The rearrangement links TRBV28 to TRBJ1-1; unclear D gene. Deletions cut 7 bases from V and 5 bases from J, with 14 bases between. In germline, CDR1 is MDHEN, CDR2 SYDVKM. The CDR3 loop spans 13 amino acids. CDR3 DNA sequence: TGTGCCAGCAATCAACCAGAGAGGACTGAAGCTTTCTTT. It yields the protein CASNQPERTEAFF.

The rearrangement links TRBV19 to TRBJ1-1; 7 bases map to TRBD1. With V trimmed by 0 bases and J by 10 bases, 5 bases remained unmatched. CDR3 length: 13 residues. CDR1 and CDR2 (germline): LNHDA, SQIVND (reference sequence). The CDR3 spells CASSIDQGQTAFF. The DNA of the CDR3 is TGTGCCAGTAGTATAGATCAGGGACAGACAGCTTTCTTT. The full variable domain, its missing parts supplied by reference TRBV19 and TRBJ1-1, is DGGITQSPKYLFRKEGQNVTLSCEQNLNHDAMYWYRQDPGQGLRLIYYSQIVNDFQKGDIAEGYSVSREKKESFPLTVTSAQKNPTAFYLCASSIDQGQTAFFGQGTRLTVV.

The rearrangement joins TRBV7-6 to TRBJ1-2; D perhaps matches TRBD1 (5 bases). Germline V CDR1 and CDR2: SGHVS, FNYEAQ. The ends were cut back, 4 bases at V and 4 bases at J, with 16 bases in the middle. The length of the CDR3 is 15 residues. The CDR3 spells CASSSGLDMAYGYTF. The DNA for the CDR3 is TGTGCCAGCAGCTCGGGTCTGGACATGGCCTATGGCTACACCTTC.

This chain uses TRBV6-6 with TRBJ1-2; TRBD1 might be the D (6 bases). The V and J ends lost 3 bases and 2 bases respectively, with 10 bases between them. The length of the CDR3 is 14 residues. Germline V lookup: CDR1 MNHNY, CDR2 SVGAGI (reference sequence). For the CDR3, the DNA is TGTGCCAGCAGTTATGTCGGACAGAACTATGGCTACACCTTC. This codes for CASSYVGQNYGYTF.

This clone was found once. The chain combines TRBV28 with TRBJ2-7, with 7 bases matching TRBD2. V shed 6 bases, J shed 2 bases, and the junction held 10 bases outside the gene matches. From germline, CDR1 is MDHEN and CDR2 SYDVKM. This CDR3 is 15 amino acids long. The CDR3 loop reads CASRIRGLVPYEQYF. The CDR3 nucleotides are TGTGCCAGCAGGATCCGAGGACTAGTTCCCTACGAGCAGTACTTC.

This chain connects TRBV7-8 to TRBJ2-1; 7 bases are shared with TRBD2. V was clipped by 5 bases and J by 3 bases; unmatched bases: 10. Germline V gene data show CDR1 as SGHVS and CDR2 as FQNEAQ. The CDR3 covers 16 residues. CDR3 DNA sequence: TGTGCCAGCAGCCCCAAGGAGGCGGGAGACTACAATGAGCAGTTCTTC. This encodes CASSPKEAGDYNEQFF.

This chain links TRBV6-4 with TRBJ2-2; 10 bases align to TRBD1. The V gene's germline CDR1 is MRHNA and CDR2 SNTAGT. The junction had 6 bases not matched to a gene; V was cut back by 6 bases and J by 5 bases. This CDR3 has 15 residues. The CDR3 bases are TGTGCCAGCAGGGTGGGACAGGGGTTGACCGGGGAGCTGTTTTTT. This codes for CASRVGQGLTGELFF.

V usage is TRBV7-8 and J usage is TRBJ1-1; D unresolved. Germline CDR1 reads SGHVS; CDR2 reads FQNEAQ. The CDR3 consists of 18 residues. The V end lost 6 bases, the J end lost 1 base, and 24 bases lay between the germline ends. The CDR3 region has the DNA TGTGCCAGCAGACCACCCCGGAGGATGGGGAGGGCGAACACTGAAGCTTTCTTT. This codes for CASRPPRRMGRANTEAFF.

This chain connects TRBV6-6 to TRBJ2-7; a weak D match, TRBD1 (7 bases). CDR1 MNHNY and CDR2 SVGAGI come from the germline V gene (reference sequence). Deletions cut 0 bases from V and 7 bases from J, with 16 bases between. The CDR3 runs 15 residues. This chain's CDR3 is CASSYSEGARGEQYF. In DNA, the CDR3 is TGTGCCAGCAGTTACTCGGAGGGGGCTAGAGGGGAGCAGTACTTC.

The rearrangement joins TRBV4-2 to TRBJ1-5; D is unclear. Germline lookup yields CDR1 LGHNA and CDR2 YNFKEQ. The V gene lost 0 bases and the J gene lost 5 bases, with 11 bases spanning the gap. CDR3 size: 15 residues. CDR3 region: CASSQDQTPDQPQHF. The CDR3 nucleotides read TGTGCCAGCAGCCAAGATCAAACTCCGGATCAGCCCCAGCATTTT.

The chain carries TRBV4-1 and TRBJ2-7, with 8 bases identical to TRBD1. The germline V gene encodes CDR1 MGHRA and CDR2 YSYEKL. CDR3 length: 15 amino acids. The V gene end was trimmed by 3 bases and the J gene end by 4 bases; junction bases not matched to a gene: 8. CDR3 nucleotide sequence: TGCGCCAGCAGCCAGCGACAGGGGAAGACGTACGAGCAGTACTTC. Its translation: CASSQRQGKTYEQYF.

The chain carries TRBV6-5 and TRBJ1-2; D is uncertain. V lost 5 bases and J 2 bases, leaving 12 bases between the germline ends. Germline CDR1 and CDR2: MNHEY and SVGAGI. This CDR3 comprises 14 residues. CDR3 coding DNA: TGTGCCAGCAGTCACCGTCAGATCAACTATGGCTACACCTTC. Translated, it gives CASSHRQINYGYTF.

The chain has TRBV2 and TRBJ1-2, with D possibly matching TRBD1 (6 bases). The CDR3 sequence is 14 residues long. Trimming took off 1 base at V and 5 bases at J, with 11 bases between the two ends. Per germline, CDR1 SNHLY and CDR2 FYNNEI. This CDR3 reads CASSEGGPIYGYTF. The CDR3 coding sequence is TGTGCCAGCAGTGAAGGGGGGCCGATATATGGCTACACCTTC.

The chain employs TRBV6-1 and TRBJ2-2; 9 nucleotides agree with TRBD2. V gave up 3 bases and J gave up 4 bases; unmatched junction bases: 6. The length of the CDR3 is 16 residues. Germline lookup yields CDR1 MNHNS and CDR2 SASEGT. CDR3 protein: CASSDRAGGPTGELFF. The DNA of the CDR3 is TGTGCCAGCAGTGATAGAGCGGGAGGACCCACCGGGGAGCTGTTTTTT.

The chain recombines TRBV15 with TRBJ2-6; maybe TRBD2 (5 bases). CDR3 length equals 16 residues. CDR1 and CDR2 (germline): LNHNV, YYDKDF (reference sequence). Trimming pared 1 base from V and 4 bases from J, leaving 11 bases between. The CDR3 bases are TGTGCCACCAGCAGAGGGGCCGGGGTCGGGGCCAACGTCCTGACTTTC. Amino acids: CATSRGAGVGANVLTF.

This clone was counted only a few times. Other DNA variants within this sample encode the same CDR3. The rearrangement links TRBV7-9 to TRBJ2-5, with 8 bases matching TRBD2. This CDR3 contains 15 residues. Germline values: CDR1 SEHNR, CDR2 FQNEAQ (reference sequence). The trim removed 7 bases at V and 1 base at J, leaving 8 bases unmatched. CDR3 sequence (DNA): TGTGCCAGCATCGGGAGGGAAGCAGGCCAAGAGACCCAGTACTTC. Translation gives CASIGREAGQETQYF.

This clone was counted a few times. The V gene is TRBV11-2, the J gene TRBJ1-4; D is perhaps TRBD1 (6 bases). CDR3 length: 15 residues. Germline V gene data show CDR1 as SGHAT and CDR2 as FQNNGV. Trimming took off 5 bases at V and 8 bases at J, with 18 bases between the two ends. CDR3 sequence reads: CASSRAGGAGEKLFF. The CDR3 coding sequence is TGTGCCAGCAGCCGAGCGGGGGGCGCGGGGGAAAAACTGTTTTTT.